A single sample is the source of the 20 T cell receptor beta chains below, sequenced in a study of blood T cell repertoires in COVID-19. TCRdb's table, derived via immunoSEQ multiplex PCR, lists solely in-frame clones and lacks some. The profile shows more than 400,000 clones, approximately 85% of them singletons. Source material: peripheral blood. The receptors were gathered from a human donor in a cohort sampled during active COVID-19.

This clone has just one count. Within the sample, other DNA sequences also encode this same CDR3. The J gene is TRBJ2-5, the V gene TRBV6-2 or TRBV6-3, with 10 nucleotides matching TRBD2. V gave up 4 bases and J gave up 4 bases; unmatched junction bases: 3. The CDR3 loop spans 14 amino acids. CDR1 and CDR2 (germline): MNHEY, SVGEGT. Written as DNA, the CDR3 is TGTGCCAGCAGTTTAGGACTAGCGGTAGAGACCCAGTACTTC. Translation: CASSLGLAVETQYF.

The chain employs TRBV20-1 and TRBJ1-1; a possible D gene is TRBD1 (6 bases). The CDR3 sequence is 14 residues long. CDR1 is DFQATT and CDR2 is SNEGSKA in the germline V gene (reference sequence). Deletions cut 3 bases from V and 2 bases from J, with 13 bases between. CDR3 in DNA: TGCAGTGCTAGTCCCGGGACACTTAACACTGAAGCTTTCTTT. Translation: CSASPGTLNTEAFF.

The chain joins TRBV28 to TRBJ1-1, with D possibly TRBD1 on 6 matching bases. This CDR3 has 15 amino acids. Trimming removed 6 bases from V and 11 bases from J, with 25 bases in between. CDR1 MDHEN and CDR2 SYDVKM come from the germline V gene. This chain's CDR3 is CASSVGTGKNRLAFF. CDR3 nucleotide sequence: TGTGCCAGCAGCGTAGGCACAGGGAAAAATCGCTTGGCTTTCTTT.

The chain recombines TRBV24-1 with TRBJ2-1; 7 bases fit TRBD1. Germline CDR1 and CDR2: KGHDR and SFDVKD. The V gene end was trimmed by 3 bases and the J gene end by 8 bases; junction bases not matched to a gene: 12. This CDR3 comprises 16 residues. In DNA, the CDR3 is TGTGCCACCAGTGATCCCACAGGGGTACTCGGGGATGAGCAGTTCTTC. Amino acids: CATSDPTGVLGDEQFF.

This chain connects TRBV9 to TRBJ2-1; a possible D gene is TRBD2 (7 bases). This CDR3 contains 12 residues. V shed 4 bases and J shed 15 bases, with 17 bases lying between them. Germline-derived CDR1 and CDR2 are SGDLS and YYNGEE. The DNA for the CDR3 is TGTGCCAGCAGCCCTGAGGGGGGGTCGGGGTTCTTC. It translates to CASSPEGGSGFF.

This clone was recorded once. The chain employs TRBV30 and TRBJ1-1; D unresolved. This CDR3 contains 12 residues. Looked up from germline, CDR1 is GTSNPN and CDR2 is SVGIG (reference sequence). Deletions cut 2 bases from V and 7 bases from J, with 11 bases between. The CDR3 sequence: CAWSLGTDEAFF. The CDR3 DNA sequence: TGTGCCTGGAGTCTTGGAACAGATGAAGCTTTCTTT.

The rearrangement uses TRBV5-1 and TRBJ1-1; 7 bases line up with TRBD1. CDR1 is SGHRS, CDR2 YFSETQ, per germline. Trimming cost V 1 base and J 0 bases; bases outside gene matches: 9. The CDR3 contains 17 residues. The CDR3 region is CASSLRGQKGLNTEAFF. CDR3 nucleotide sequence: TGCGCCAGCAGCTTGAGGGGGCAGAAGGGGTTGAACACTGAAGCTTTCTTT.

The chain recombines TRBV7-9 with TRBJ1-2; 8 bases match TRBD1. V shed 5 bases, J shed 4 bases, and the junction held 6 bases outside the gene matches. This CDR3 has 14 amino acids. The germline gives CDR1 SEHNR, CDR2 FQNEAQ (reference sequence). The CDR3 spells CASSHRTGIYGYTF. The CDR3 DNA reads as TGTGCCAGCAGCCATAGGACAGGGATCTATGGCTACACCTTC.

The J gene is TRBJ1-1, the V gene TRBV3-1 (or the pseudogene TRBV3-2); D is unclear. Germline assignment: CDR1 LGHDT and CDR2 YNNKEL (reference sequence). V lost 6 bases and J 7 bases, leaving 15 bases between the germline ends. This CDR3 has 13 residues. For the CDR3, the DNA is TGTGCCAGCAGTAGGGCAGGCGGAGGTGAAGCTTTCTTT. Translated: CASSRAGGGEAFF.

In its sample, this clone was seen once. V gene TRBV1 combines with J gene TRBJ2-7; TRBD2, the table's D call, was not compared with the DNA. TRBV1 has pseudogene status. The CDR3 has 15 amino acids. The CDR3 sequence: CTTHADQRSSYEQYF. The CDR3 bases are TGCACCACACATGCCGACCAGCGGAGCTCCTACGAGCAGTACTTC.

V usage is TRBV3-1 (or the pseudogene TRBV3-2) and J usage is TRBJ1-3; 9 positions match TRBD1. The CDR3 length is 16 residues. Germline CDR1 and CDR2: LGHDT and YNNKEL (reference sequence). The ends lost 5 bases at V and 0 bases at J; junction bases unmatched: 5. CDR3 in amino acids: CASSYGQGSSGNTIYF. CDR3 nucleotides: TGTGCCAGCAGCTATGGACAGGGGAGCTCTGGAAACACCATATATTTT.

The chain is built from TRBV29-1 and TRBJ1-1; 12 nucleotides agree with TRBD1. Unmatched junction bases numbered 6, after V lost 7 bases and J lost 6 bases. CDR1 is SQVTM and CDR2 is ANQGSEA in the germline V gene. The CDR3 runs 13 residues. The CDR3 sequence: CSGGQGARAEAFF. The CDR3 nucleotides are TGCAGCGGGGGACAGGGGGCGCGGGCTGAAGCTTTCTTT.

This clone occurred once. This chain links TRBV18 with TRBJ1-5; 9 nucleotides agree with TRBD1. This CDR3 has 13 residues. J lost 14 bases, V lost 3 bases, and 8 bases had no gene match. The germline gives CDR1 KGHSH, CDR2 LQKENI. For the CDR3, the DNA is TGTGCCAGCTCACCCCAAGCCGGGACAGGGAAGCATTTT. Its translation is CASSPQAGTGKHF.

The chain links TRBV5-6 to TRBJ1-2; the match to TRBD1 covers 8 bases. CDR1 is SGHDT, CDR2 YYEEEE, per germline. V gave up 1 base and J gave up 5 bases; unmatched junction bases: 16. The CDR3 spans 18 residues. CDR3 sequence (DNA): TGTGCCAGCAGCTTGACCCATCGACAGGGGCGCACACGGTATGGCTACACCTTC. This gives the protein CASSLTHRQGRTRYGYTF.

This rearrangement joins TRBV6-2 or TRBV6-3 to TRBJ1-1; no firm D call. V lost 4 bases, J lost 3 bases, and 6 bases lay in between. The CDR3 totals 12 residues. Germline loops: CDR1 MNHEY, CDR2 SVGEGT. The chain's CDR3 is CASSFGHTEAFF. The CDR3 nucleotides read TGTGCCAGCAGTTTTGGGCACACTGAAGCTTTCTTT.

This clone has just one count. The chain uses TRBV28 and TRBJ1-1, with D perhaps matching TRBD1 (5 bases). The V end was cut by 2 bases, the J end by 0 bases, with 7 bases between. Germline values: CDR1 MDHEN, CDR2 SYDVKM. CDR3 length: 14 amino acids. The CDR3 sequence is CASSLVRVNTEAFF. CDR3 in DNA: TGTGCCAGCAGTTTAGTCAGGGTGAACACTGAAGCTTTCTTT.

The chain employs TRBV2 and TRBJ2-5; a possible D gene is TRBD2 (7 bases). CDR1 SNHLY and CDR2 FYNNEI come from the germline V gene. Trimming removed 6 bases at V and 6 bases at J, with 17 bases between. The CDR3 has 14 residues. Here the CDR3 DNA reads TGTGCCAGCAGGCCCGGGGGCGGGAGTCAGACCCAGTACTTC. Translating gives CASRPGGGSQTQYF.

The chain employs TRBV5-6 and TRBJ1-5; 9 nucleotides match TRBD1. CDR1 is SGHDT, CDR2 YYEEEE, per germline. Trimming took 1 base from V and 0 from J; bases not matched to a gene: 11. The CDR3 runs 19 residues. Here the CDR3 DNA reads TGTGCCAGCAGCTTGTATTCGGGACAGGGACCCACTAGCAATCAGCCCCAGCATTTT. Its protein product is CASSLYSGQGPTSNQPQHF.

In its sample, this clone was seen a few times. The chain combines TRBV5-4 with TRBJ1-6, with 8 bases that match TRBD1. Germline CDR1 is SGHNT and CDR2 is YYREEE (reference sequence). The CDR3 is made up of 15 amino acids. Germline trimming cut 3 bases from V and 14 bases from J; bases unmatched to any gene: 13. In DNA form, the CDR3 reads TGTGCCAGCAGCTCGGGACAGGCCTCTCCTCTCACCCTCCACTTT. Its protein product is CASSSGQASPLTLHF. Full variable domain (outside the CDR3, taken from reference TRBV5-4 and TRBJ1-6): ETGVTQSPTHLIKTRGQQVTLRCSSQSGHNTVSWYQQALGQGPQFIFQYYREEENGRGNFPPRFSGLQFPNYSSELNVNALELDDSALYLCASSSGQASPLTLHFGNGTRLTVT.

This clone has a handful of counts. The chain joins TRBV5-1 to TRBJ2-7, with 15 bases aligning to TRBD2. CDR1 and CDR2 from the germline V gene are SGHRS and YFSETQ. The CDR3 runs 24 residues. With V trimmed by 0 bases and J by 6 bases, 28 bases remained unmatched. The CDR3 loop reads CASSLETHFLRDRGRTSGRAEQYF. The CDR3 nucleotides read TGCGCCAGCAGCTTGGAAACCCATTTCCTCCGGGACAGGGGTCGGACTAGCGGGAGGGCCGAGCAGTACTTC.